The 2 T cell receptor beta chains given below trace back to one sample, sequenced in a study of beta chain features in type 1 diabetes. General observations from the study: Type 1 diabetes patients had TCRB CDR3s that were shorter (moderately but significantly so) in all four CD4+ subsets.

Expressed TCRB transcripts were sequenced because the entire RNA isolate underwent reverse transcription. Assay: immunoSEQ multiplex PCR; the TCRdb copy retains only in-frame clones and omits some. The table shows 600,000 to 700,000 clones, with about an eighth occurring only once. The antigens these receptors bind are not known. The sample taken for sequencing was naive CD4+ T cells from blood. These receptors were taken from a man aged 18 to 29 with type 1 diabetes.

The chain recombines TRBV12-5 with TRBJ2-3; 13 positions match TRBD2. CDR1 and CDR2 (germline): LGHNT, FRNRAP. The V gene end was trimmed by 6 bases and the J gene end by 6 bases; junction bases not matched to a gene: 9. The CDR3 is made up of 16 amino acids. The CDR3 region is CASGRTSGGALDTQYF. The CDR3 region has the DNA TGTGCTAGTGGCCGAACTAGCGGGGGGGCCTTGGATACGCAGTATTTT.

The chain combines TRBV6-5 with TRBJ1-1; TRBD1 might be the D (6 bases). This CDR3 has 14 residues. CDR1 MNHEY and CDR2 SVGAGI come from the germline V gene. V dropped 7 bases and J dropped 1 base, with 13 bases sitting between them. The CDR3 spells CASTRDKENTEAFF. The CDR3 region has the DNA TGTGCCAGCACCCGGGACAAGGAGAACACTGAAGCTTTCTTT.